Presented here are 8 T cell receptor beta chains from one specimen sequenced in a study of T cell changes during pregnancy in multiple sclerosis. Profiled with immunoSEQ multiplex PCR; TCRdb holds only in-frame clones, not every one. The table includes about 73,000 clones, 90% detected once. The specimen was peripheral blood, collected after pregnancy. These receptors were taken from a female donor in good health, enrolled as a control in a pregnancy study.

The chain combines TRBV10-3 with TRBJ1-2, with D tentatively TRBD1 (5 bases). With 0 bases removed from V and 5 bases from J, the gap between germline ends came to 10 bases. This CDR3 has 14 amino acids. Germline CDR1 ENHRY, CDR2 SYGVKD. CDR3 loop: CAISESGGEYGYTF. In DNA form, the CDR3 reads TGTGCCATCAGTGAGTCGGGGGGGGAGTATGGCTACACCTTC.

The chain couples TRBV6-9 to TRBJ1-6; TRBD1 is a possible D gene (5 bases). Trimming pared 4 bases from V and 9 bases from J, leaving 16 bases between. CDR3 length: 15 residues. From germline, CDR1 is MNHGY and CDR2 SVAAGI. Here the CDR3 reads CASSLLGGDGSPLHF. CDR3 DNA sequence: TGTGCCAGCAGTTTGTTAGGAGGGGACGGTTCACCCCTCCACTTT.

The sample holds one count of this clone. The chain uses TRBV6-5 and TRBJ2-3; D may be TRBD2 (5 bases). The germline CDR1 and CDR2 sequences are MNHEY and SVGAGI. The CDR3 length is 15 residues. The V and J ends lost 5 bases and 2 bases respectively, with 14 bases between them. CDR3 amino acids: CASSPDGRATDTQYF. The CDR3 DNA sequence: TGTGCCAGCAGTCCGGATGGGAGAGCCACAGATACGCAGTATTTT.

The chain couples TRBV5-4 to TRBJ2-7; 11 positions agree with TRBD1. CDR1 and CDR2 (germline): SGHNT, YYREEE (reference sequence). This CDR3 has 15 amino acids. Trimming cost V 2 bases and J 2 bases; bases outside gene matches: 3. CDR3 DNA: TGTGCCAGCAGCTTCGGGACAGGGGGTGCCTACGAGCAGTACTTC. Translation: CASSFGTGGAYEQYF.

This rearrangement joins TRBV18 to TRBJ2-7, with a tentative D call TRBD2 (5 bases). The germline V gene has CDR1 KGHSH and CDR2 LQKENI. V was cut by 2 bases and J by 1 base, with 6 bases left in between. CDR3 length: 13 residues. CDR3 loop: CASSPGGSYEQYF. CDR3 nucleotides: TGTGCCAGCTCACCAGGCGGGTCCTACGAGCAGTACTTC.

The CDR3 DNA sequence: TGTGCCAGCAGCTTTCCCCCCGGCAGGGTCGGCTACTATGGCTACACCTTC. Translation gives CASSFPPGRVGYYGYTF. This rearrangement joins TRBV11-2 to TRBJ1-2, with D tentatively TRBD1 (5 bases). V gave up 3 bases and J gave up 3 bases, with 20 bases separating them. This CDR3 is built from 17 residues. Germline V gives CDR1 SGHAT, CDR2 FQNNGV.

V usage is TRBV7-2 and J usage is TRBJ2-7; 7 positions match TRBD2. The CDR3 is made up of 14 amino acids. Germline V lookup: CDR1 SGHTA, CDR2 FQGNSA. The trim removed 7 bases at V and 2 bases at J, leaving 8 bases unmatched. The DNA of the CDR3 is TGTGCCAGCAAACGGGCTAGCGGAACCTACGAGCAGTACTTC. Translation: CASKRASGTYEQYF.

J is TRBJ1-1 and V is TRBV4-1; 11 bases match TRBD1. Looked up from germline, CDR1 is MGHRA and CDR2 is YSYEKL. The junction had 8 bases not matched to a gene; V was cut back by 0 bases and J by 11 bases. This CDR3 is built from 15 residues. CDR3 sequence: CASSQDRDRGFGAFF. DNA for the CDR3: TGCGCCAGCAGCCAAGATCGGGACAGGGGGTTCGGGGCTTTCTTT.